This T cell receptor (beta chain) was identified in a study of blood T cell repertoires in COVID-19. The assay was immunoSEQ multiplex PCR, and TCRdb's table has in-frame clones only and misses some. The sample holds about 190,000 clones, around 80% seen once. CDR1 and CDR2 from the germline V gene are LGHDT and YNNKEL (reference sequence). V lost 6 bases, J lost 3 bases, and 5 bases stayed unmatched. The CDR3 spans 14 residues. Sequences were obtained from peripheral blood. This clonotype was obtained from a woman of 80 years or more with active or convalescent COVID-19. The chain couples TRBV3-1 (or the pseudogene TRBV3-2) to TRBJ2-3; TRBD1 agrees at 8 bases. The CDR3 region is CASSRDRRTDTQYF. The CDR3 DNA sequence: TGTGCCAGCAGTCGGGACAGGAGGACAGATACGCAGTATTTT.